This entry concerns a single T cell receptor (beta chain). The antigen it recognizes is unknown. No much larger clone exists at a distance of one base, and base qualities are not known. This specimen belongs to a study of shared clonotypes between healthy human individuals (TCRdb year 2020). The study in broad terms: The cohort included a few men and two women between 18 and 49 years of age. To estimate repertoire size and how much clonotype sharing occurs between individuals, the study deeply sequenced the blood TCR repertoires of five healthy adults. Per donor, three plates each were used for CD4 naive and CD4 memory, two for CD8 naive, and one for CD8 memory. Between about 0.85 and 8.9 billion PBMCs per donor were obtained by leukapheresis. Different laboratories and diverse techniques were used to prepare libraries and sequence TCR repertoires, to increase sequencing depth and limit assay-specific biases.

Taken from cysteine to phenylalanine, the CDR3 has 12 residues. The retained sequence is limited to the CDR3, 36 bases, with the frame set at the first base. V and J are truncated by 6 bases and 9 bases respectively, leaving an intervening sequence of 15 bases. In the germline V gene, CDR1 corresponds to SQVTM and CDR2 to ANQGSEA. CD8 naive samples were obtained by positive selection for CCR7 among CD45RO-negative cells, yielding a CD45RA+CCR7+ population from which TemRA cells were excluded. The donors were healthy, HIV-negative adults who had no recently reported acute infections or vaccinations. Only Caucasian adults living in Nashville, Tennessee, USA were represented among the donors. Blood was obtained by leukapheresis, after which PBMCs were separated by Ficoll-Histopaque density gradient centrifugation and cryopreserved in liquid nitrogen vapor phase. Analytical flow cytometry was used to check the purity and quantity of every magnetically sorted T cell population. Each sorted fraction had its genomic DNA isolated and then quantified by UV absorbance on a Nanodrop 2000c.

Using the deep immunoSEQ assay, multiplex PCR amplified TCR CDR3 regions from genomic DNA. Extracted genomic DNA from each cell subset was distributed evenly across all wells of several immunoSEQ 96-well plates, and each plate was treated as a replicate. For sorted subsets, about 0.2 ug genomic DNA, equal to about 30,000 T cell genomes, was loaded into each replicate PCR. Purified libraries were measured with a Qubit 3.0 fluorometer, size-checked on a Bioanalyzer 2100, and measured again with the KAPA Library Quantification kit. A separate single-read 150-cycle Illumina NextSeq 550 flow cell was used to sequence each immunoSEQ 96-well plate. The paper's data handling went like this. Because only junctional sequences without quality scores were contained in the immunoSEQ output, filtering matching that applied to full-length reads could not be performed. To assign V/J genes and CDR3, sequences were annotated against IMGT germline references using PyIR, a Python wrapper for IgBLAST v1.9. Any read was removed if the V/J assignment was weak (E-value above 1e-6), the CDR3 was missing, or the read contained stop codons, out-of-frame junctions, or ambiguous translated residues. V3J clonotypes were defined by identical inferred V gene, J gene, and CDR3 amino acid sequence. To compute the percentage overlap between repertoires, the number of shared unique clonotypes was divided by the size of the smaller repertoire. RTK rarefaction, the Chao1 estimator, and Recon v2.1 estimates of unobserved clonotypes were used to assess repertoire richness. For all TCRbeta clonotypes obtained by the gDNA method from a few donors, generation probabilities were computed with OLGA. Held by TCRdb, this immuneACCESS table contains in-frame sequences only and omits some clones. Under half of the omission traces to an unresolved V gene where checked; the cause of the rest is unknown. The D gene and trimming were derived from the DNA, and the V and J assignments and clone size from that table. This sample comprises approximately 2,000,000 clones, 93% of them detected only once. Jointly, the top ten make up around 1.8% of the sample.

Paper-wide results and their limitations: Because the study included only a small number of donors, the genetic and exposure-history diversity represented was limited. Pairwise subsampling led to the expectation that sequencing depth would affect the degree of clonotype sharing among donors. Estimated clonotype richness was generally larger for naive than for memory subsets. Rarefaction of sorted-subset datasets indicated incomplete sequencing despite the large sequencing depth. Sampling was limited to blood, and TCR repertoires in tissue likely differ from TCR repertoires in blood. Higher generation probabilities were observed for clonotypes shared by all four sorted-subset donors than for non-shared clonotypes. Sharing across several donors was observed for about 4.8% of naive CD4, less than 4% of naive CD8, 2% to 2.5% of memory CD4, and roughly 0.4% of memory CD8 clonotypes.

The rearranged chain carries TRBV29-1 and TRBJ2-1; the D element could tentatively be TRBD1 or TRBD2, as 5 bases agree for each. This receptor was identified in a man aged 18 to 29 in good health. Some clones in this sample may be carry-over from other donors' samples. The specimen sequenced was naive CD8+ T cells from PBMCs. Sample cell subset or site, as interpreted from the label and publication: CD45RA+CCR7+. CDR3 reads: CSVTGTSIEQFF. The DNA sequence reads TGCAGCGTGACTGGGACCTCGATTGAGCAGTTCTTC.